This is a list of T cell receptor beta chains from one sample in a study of blood T cell repertoires in COVID-19. Profiled with immunoSEQ multiplex PCR; TCRdb holds only in-frame clones, not every one. The table records about 98,000 clones, roughly nine tenths of them present only once. Sequencing was done on a sample of peripheral blood. The receptors here all came from a man aged 65 to 79 with acute or convalescent COVID-19. Each CDR3 is given with its conserved first and last residue. Fields, in order: CDR3 protein, CDR3 DNA, V gene, D gene, clone size, J gene. The D gene is left open where the match is weak. Not all rows give a size; the values are once, few, many and, for expanded clones, a class.

CASKSTGSSSYEQYF,TGTGCCAGCAAATCGACAGGATCCAGCTCCTACGAGCAGTACTTC,TRBV6-6,NA,once,TRBJ2-7
CASSYADRLNTEAFF,TGTGCCAGCAGTTACGCGGACAGGTTGAACACTGAAGCTTTCTTT,TRBV6-5,TRBD1,NA,TRBJ1-1
CASSTSTASSGNTIYF,TGTGCCAGTAGCACCTCGACAGCAAGCTCTGGAAACACCATATATTTT,TRBV19,NA,NA,TRBJ1-3
CASSSQRDQETQYF,TGTGCCAGCAGTTCACAGCGGGATCAAGAGACCCAGTACTTC,TRBV6-6,TRBD2,NA,TRBJ2-5
CASSSDRGRLDQPQHF,TGTGCCAGCAGCTCAGATAGGGGGCGCCTAGATCAGCCCCAGCATTTT,TRBV7-8,TRBD1,NA,TRBJ1-5
CASGGEADSPLHF,TGTGCCAGCGGGGGGGAGGCGGATTCACCCCTCCACTTT,TRBV6-5,NA,few,TRBJ1-6
CASSLEFSVTEQFF,TGCGCCAGCAGCTTGGAGTTCTCAGTAACTGAGCAGTTCTTC,TRBV5-1,NA,NA,TRBJ2-1
CASSERGYNTEAFF,TGTGCCAGCAGTGAAAGGGGATATAACACTGAAGCTTTCTTT,TRBV2,NA,NA,TRBJ1-1
CASSQAPSNTEAFF,TGTGCCAGCAGCCAAGCTCCCTCGAACACTGAAGCTTTCTTT,TRBV3-1/TRBV3-2,NA,NA,TRBJ1-1
CASSLRTQGGAEAFF,TGTGCCAGCAGCTTACGGACCCAGGGGGGCGCTGAAGCTTTCTTT,TRBV13,TRBD1,once,TRBJ1-1
CASSAIPGSSNQPQHF,TGTGCCAGCAGCGCCATTCCGGGGAGTAGCAATCAGCCCCAGCATTTT,TRBV5-8,NA,once,TRBJ1-5
CASSLGGLAGAETQYF,TGTGCCAGCAGCTTGGGGGGACTAGCGGGGGCAGAGACCCAGTACTTC,TRBV5-4,TRBD2,NA,TRBJ2-5
CASSFGLAGGRSEQFF,TGTGCCAGCAGCTTTGGACTAGCGGGGGGGAGGAGTGAGCAGTTCTTC,TRBV7-2,TRBD2,once,TRBJ2-1
CASRPTGNEKLFF,TGTGCCAGCAGACCGACAGGGAATGAAAAACTGTTTTTT,TRBV6-5,TRBD1,NA,TRBJ1-4
CASSQASGAPYNEQFF,TGTGCCAGTAGTCAGGCTAGCGGGGCACCCTACAATGAGCAGTTCTTC,TRBV19,TRBD2,once,TRBJ2-1
CASSQEISFGKLFF,TGTGCCAGCAGCCAAGAGATCAGTTTTGGAAAACTGTTTTTT,TRBV14,NA,NA,TRBJ1-4
CASRQRDRGPQYF,TGCGCCAGCAGACAACGGGACAGGGGGCCGCAGTATTTT,TRBV10-1,TRBD1,NA,TRBJ2-3
CASSTDRGGLHF,TGTGCCAGCAGTACCGACCGAGGCGGCCTCCACTTT,TRBV27,NA,NA,TRBJ1-6
CASSLDTTTGELFF,TGTGCCAGCAGCCTGGACACTACCACCGGGGAGCTGTTTTTT,TRBV6-6,NA,NA,TRBJ2-2
CASSVRTSAPGELFF,TGTGCCAGCTCTGTTCGGACTAGCGCCCCCGGGGAGCTGTTTTTT,TRBV2,TRBD2,NA,TRBJ2-2
CSACEADGISYEQYF,TGCAGTGCTTGTGAAGCGGACGGAATATCCTACGAGCAGTACTTC,TRBV20-1,NA,NA,TRBJ2-7
CSARPGAEAFF,TGCAGTGCTAGGCCGGGGGCTGAAGCTTTCTTT,TRBV20-1,NA,NA,TRBJ1-1